This T cell receptor beta chain was obtained from a study of T cells after yellow fever vaccination. TCRdb re-called the 5' RACE reads through MiXCR, storing one row per CDR3 protein. The data show around 590,000 distinct CDR3 sequences, approximately 13% seen once. This clonotype was seen more than once but under ten times. The germline V and J ends were trimmed by 4 bases and 7 bases, with 10 bases remaining between them. The CDR3 loop spans 13 amino acids. Germline assignment: CDR1 MDHEN and CDR2 SYDVKM. This chain joins TRBV28 and TRBJ1-4; D is unclear. This TCR was recovered from a man aged 30-40 years who received the YFV17D yellow fever vaccine. Material: PBMCs, obtained on the day of the yellow fever booster vaccination. CDR3 amino acids: CASSSYVGEKLFF. CDR3 sequence (DNA): TGTGCCAGCAGTTCTTATGTCGGTGAAAAACTGTTTTTT. The whole variable domain, filled in from reference TRBV28 and TRBJ1-4, reads DVKVTQSSRYLVKRTGEKVFLECVQDMDHENMFWYRQDPGLGLRLIYFSYDVKMKEKGDIPEGYSVSREKKERFSLILESASTNQTSMYLCASSSYVGEKLFFGSGTQLSVL.